This entry lists 16 T cell receptor beta chains sequenced from one sample in a study of T-cell reconstitution after alpha-beta-depleted transplantation in children listed by TCRdb under 2016. The method behind the library was PCR. Data came from an Illumina HiSeq 2500. TCR library preparation used molecular barcoding, with unique molecular identifiers applied to normalize quantification of the TCRbeta repertoire. TCRdb reprocessed the public reads (quality trimming at Q25 with fastp, clone calling with MiXCR) and kept in-frame beta chains. Entries are consolidated by CDR3 protein sequence, retaining the most common genes and DNA. The sample profile shows approximately 400,000 distinct CDR3 sequences; roughly 11% of them were found once. The top ten clonotypes cover roughly 5% of the sample. The sample here was PBMCs from the stem cell graft donor, taken from the stem cell graft. All receptors derive from a human donor who donated a stem cell graft to a child with acute myeloid leukemia.

This clonotype has just a few counts. Mismatch with germline at one junction end may stem from a read error. The chain uses TRBV30 and TRBJ1-1; unclear D gene. Germline values: CDR1 GTSNPN, CDR2 SVGIG (reference sequence). The CDR3 has 12 amino acids. The CDR3 DNA sequence: TGTGCCGGGAGTGGAATGAACACTGAAGCTTTCTTT. Protein sequence: CAGSGMNTEAFF. Full variable domain (remainder filled in from reference TRBV30 and TRBJ1-1): SQTIHQWPATLVQPVGSPLSLECTVEGTSNPNLYWYRQAAGRGLQLLFYSVGIGQISSEVPQNLSASRPQDRQFILSSKKLLLSDSGFYLCAGSGMNTEAFFGQGTRLTVV.

There are a few counts of this clonotype. The CDR3 nucleotides read TGTGCCAGCAGCCATGGACTAGCGGGAGTGATGGCAGATACGCAGTATTTT. Translation gives CASSHGLAGVMADTQYF. This chain connects TRBV7-2 to TRBJ2-3, with 13 bases aligning to TRBD2. This CDR3 spans 17 amino acids. The V gene's germline CDR1 is SGHTA and CDR2 FQGNSA. After removal of 5 bases from V and 4 bases from J, the junction contained 9 bases not matched to a gene.

This clonotype was seen many times. This chain uses TRBV7-2 with TRBJ1-1, with D perhaps TRBD1 (6 bases). Germline V gene sequence: CDR1 SGHTA, CDR2 FQGNSA. The CDR3 has 13 residues. V was pared by 1 base and J by 7 bases, with 10 bases between. The DNA for the CDR3 is TGTGCCAGCAGCTTAGGAGGACAGATTGAAGCTTTCTTT. Translated: CASSLGGQIEAFF.

In this sample, this clonotype turned up a few times. This sequence joins TRBV20-1 and TRBJ2-2; weak D call: TRBD2 (5 bases). V was cut by 6 bases and J by 0 bases, with 14 bases left in between. Germline-derived CDR1 and CDR2 are DFQATT and SNEGSKA (reference sequence). This CDR3 region has 15 residues. The CDR3 reads CSAKSLGANTGELFF. The CDR3 DNA sequence: TGCAGTGCAAAAAGTCTCGGGGCGAACACCGGGGAGCTGTTTTTT.

Here the CDR3 reads CASSLSRTGGEQYF. The CDR3 DNA is TGTGCCAGCAGCCTCTCCAGGACAGGAGGGGAGCAGTACTTC. The chain uses TRBV7-8 and TRBJ2-7, with D perhaps TRBD1 (7 bases). The length of the CDR3 is 14 residues. Trimming stripped 5 bases from V and 7 bases from J, with 18 bases between. CDR1 is SGHVS and CDR2 is FQNEAQ in the germline V gene.

This clonotype has just a few counts. This chain uses TRBV5-5 with TRBJ2-3, with D uncertain. CDR3 size: 13 residues. Trimming shortened V by 2 bases and J by 6 bases, and 10 bases separated the two germline ends. Germline assignment: CDR1 SGHKS and CDR2 YYEKEE (reference sequence). The CDR3, as DNA: TGTGCCAGCAGCTTAAGGATTGAGGATACGCAGTATTTT. It encodes CASSLRIEDTQYF.

As to this clonotype: A single base separates this from a much larger clone, so it may be a read error. The chain's CDR3 is CSVEIRGSEENEQFF. CDR3 bases: TGCAGCGTTGAAATAAGGGGTAGCGAAGAAAATGAGCAGTTCTTC. The V gene is TRBV29-1, the J gene TRBJ2-1; either TRBD1 or TRBD2 may fit D (5 bases each). The CDR3 is 15 amino acids. In germline, CDR1 is SQVTM, CDR2 ANQGSEA. V was pared by 2 bases and J by 7 bases, with 18 bases between.

This chain joins TRBV5-5 and TRBJ1-1, with 9 bases lining up with TRBD1. Germline V gives CDR1 SGHKS, CDR2 YYEKEE (reference sequence). The CDR3 contains 15 residues. Unmatched junction bases numbered 6, after V lost 2 bases and J lost 4 bases. This CDR3 is CASSFSGTGITEAFF. The CDR3 DNA reads TGTGCCAGCAGCTTTTCCGGGACAGGGATCACTGAAGCTTTCTTT. Full variable domain (rest looked up from reference TRBV5-5 and TRBJ1-1): DAGVTQSPTHLIKTRGQQVTLRCSPISGHKSVSWYQQVLGQGPQFIFQYYEKEERGRGNFPDRFSARQFPNYSSELNVNALLLGDSALYLCASSFSGTGITEAFFGQGTRLTVV.

This clonotype appeared a few times. V is TRBV15 and J is TRBJ2-1, with TRBD1 matching 10 bases. This CDR3 has 16 residues. CDR1 is LNHNV and CDR2 is YYDKDF in the germline V gene (reference sequence). V lost 1 base and J lost 9; bases outside the gene matches: 9. The CDR3 here is CATSRGPRQGAGEQFF. CDR3 sequence (DNA): TGTGCCACCAGCAGAGGGCCTCGACAGGGGGCAGGTGAGCAGTTCTTC.

The chain couples TRBV19 to TRBJ1-5; D is unresolved. Germline assignment: CDR1 LNHDA and CDR2 SQIVND (reference sequence). V was cut by 3 bases and J by 4 bases, with 13 bases left in between. The CDR3 is 15 amino acids. CDR3 loop: CASSIYSDGNQPQHF. The CDR3 DNA sequence: TGTGCCAGTAGTATTTATTCCGACGGGAATCAGCCCCAGCATTTT.

The chain carries TRBV20-1 and TRBJ1-1; D is perhaps TRBD1 (6 bases). The CDR3 contains 14 residues. Trimming stripped 3 bases from V and 7 bases from J, with 18 bases between. CDR1 and CDR2 (germline): DFQATT, SNEGSKA (reference sequence). Here the CDR3 reads CSARRGSGEGEAFF. Here the CDR3 DNA reads TGCAGTGCTAGGCGGGGGTCAGGGGAGGGTGAAGCTTTCTTT.

The chain combines TRBV30 with TRBJ2-1; 9 nucleotides match TRBD2. The ends lost 2 bases at V and 7 bases at J; junction bases unmatched: 9. CDR1 is GTSNPN, CDR2 SVGIG, per germline (reference sequence). The CDR3 consists of 15 residues. CDR3 bases: TGTGCCTGGAGTCGGGCGAGCGGGGGGTTTAATGAGCAGTTCTTC. This codes for CAWSRASGGFNEQFF.

The chain recombines TRBV29-1 with TRBJ1-3; D is ambiguous. In germline, CDR1 is SQVTM, CDR2 ANQGSEA. V was pared by 4 bases and J by 0 bases, with 13 bases between. The CDR3 loop spans 15 amino acids. The CDR3 nucleotides read TGCAGCGTTGGGTTGTCACCAGCCTCTGGAAACACCATATATTTT. Translation gives CSVGLSPASGNTIYF.

This chain links TRBV6-2 or TRBV6-3 with TRBJ1-2; 10 bases fit TRBD1. This CDR3 is built from 14 residues. V lost 6 bases and J lost 7; bases outside the gene matches: 8. Germline V lookup: CDR1 MNHEY, CDR2 SVGEGT. The CDR3 region is CASSLGTGARGYTF. DNA of the CDR3: TGTGCCAGCAGCCTCGGGACAGGGGCCCGTGGCTACACCTTC.

The table lists this clonotype with a few counts. This chain links TRBV14 with TRBJ2-7; TRBD2 aligns across 11 bases. Germline CDR1 SGHDN, CDR2 FVKESK. The V segment lost 4 bases and the J segment 8 bases; nucleotides outside the gene matches: 10. The CDR3 extends over 15 amino acids. This CDR3 reads CASSPGTSGASKQYF. CDR3 nucleotides: TGTGCCAGCAGCCCCGGGACTAGCGGAGCCAGCAAGCAGTACTTC.

This clonotype was found many times. The chain combines TRBV5-1 with TRBJ1-1; no firm D call. V was trimmed by 1 base and J by 2 bases, leaving 6 bases between them. The CDR3 length is 13 residues. Germline V gene lookup returns CDR1 SGHRS and CDR2 YFSETQ. CDR3 sequence: CASSLLENTEAFF. CDR3 nucleotides: TGCGCCAGCAGCTTGCTAGAAAACACTGAAGCTTTCTTT.